Following are 29 T cell receptor beta chains from one sample sequenced in a study of blood T cell repertoires in COVID-19. The assay was immunoSEQ multiplex PCR, and TCRdb's table has in-frame clones only and misses some. The sample consists of fewer than 200,000 clones, 80% to 90% of them appearing once. The source material was PBMCs or T cells enriched from blood (not recorded which). All receptors come from a woman in her 50s in a cohort exposed to, infected with or recovered from COVID-19 (not recorded which).

The chain carries TRBV4-1 and TRBJ2-6, with a weak D call TRBD1 (6 bases). Trimming left V 2 bases short and J 0 bases short, with 20 bases between. Germline V gene sequence: CDR1 MGHRA, CDR2 YSYEKL. The CDR3 has 20 residues. This CDR3 reads CASSQSSYIRTDSGANVLTF. DNA of the CDR3: TGCGCCAGCAGCCAAAGCTCTTATATTAGGACAGACTCTGGGGCCAACGTCCTGACTTTC.

The V gene is TRBV9, the J gene TRBJ2-2; 10 bases agree with TRBD2. The V and J ends lost 4 bases and 1 base, in that order; junction bases with no gene match: 4. CDR3 length: 16 amino acids. Germline loops: CDR1 SGDLS, CDR2 YYNGEE. CDR3 DNA sequence: TGTGCCAGCAGCTTCGGGACTAGCGAGAACACCGGGGAGCTGTTTTTT. It encodes CASSFGTSENTGELFF.

In its sample, this clone was seen many times. The rearrangement uses TRBV7-2 and TRBJ2-7; TRBD2 agrees at 7 bases. This CDR3 contains 14 residues. After removal of 5 bases from V and 0 bases from J, the junction contained 4 bases not matched to a gene. Looked up from germline, CDR1 is SGHTA and CDR2 is FQGNSA. CDR3 nucleotide sequence: TGTGCCAGCAGCCCCGGGGGGAGCTCCTACGAGCAGTACTTC. This translates into CASSPGGSSYEQYF.

V and J are TRBV19 and TRBJ1-3, with D possibly being TRBD1 (5 bases). This CDR3 spans 16 amino acids. Germline CDR1 reads LNHDA; CDR2 reads SQIVND (reference sequence). Between the trimmed V and J ends, which lost 3 bases and 4 bases, there was a span of 16 bases. CDR3 sequence (DNA): TGTGCCAGTAGTATTTCGGCAGGGTCGTCGGGAAACACCATATATTTT. It encodes CASSISAGSSGNTIYF. The full variable domain, completed using reference TRBV19 and TRBJ1-3, is DGGITQSPKYLFRKEGQNVTLSCEQNLNHDAMYWYRQDPGQGLRLIYYSQIVNDFQKGDIAEGYSVSREKKESFPLTVTSAQKNPTAFYLCASSISAGSSGNTIYFGEGSWLTVV.

The chain couples TRBV3-1 (or the pseudogene TRBV3-2) to TRBJ1-1; D unresolved. The CDR3 length is 12 residues. Trimming removed 8 bases from V and 7 bases from J, with 14 bases in between. Per the germline V gene, CDR1 is LGHDT and CDR2 is YNNKEL (reference sequence). Here the CDR3 reads CASAGAHSEAFF. For the CDR3, the DNA is TGTGCCAGCGCAGGTGCCCACAGTGAAGCTTTCTTT.

This sequence joins TRBV9 and TRBJ1-4; D not resolved. The CDR3 runs 14 residues. Trimming cost V 0 bases and J 10 bases, with 13 bases left between them. CDR1 SGDLS and CDR2 YYNGEE come from the germline V gene. CDR3 in amino acids: CASSVGPTTSKLFF. The CDR3 DNA reads TGTGCCAGCAGCGTAGGCCCCACTACGTCAAAACTGTTTTTT.

This sequence joins TRBV25-1 and TRBJ2-1; TRBD2 matches 8 bases. The CDR3 is 15 amino acids. J was trimmed by 4 bases and V by 4 bases; bases with no gene match: 6. CDR1 and CDR2 from the germline V gene are MGHDK and SYGVNS. CDR3 sequence: CASSGPGLGYNEQFF. CDR3 DNA sequence: TGTGCCAGCAGTGGGCCGGGACTAGGATACAATGAGCAGTTCTTC.

The rearrangement uses TRBV19 and TRBJ2-5; 10 nucleotides agree with TRBD2. In germline, CDR1 is LNHDA, CDR2 SQIVND (reference sequence). The CDR3 spans 16 residues. Trimming took 3 bases from V and 1 from J; bases not matched to a gene: 5. CDR3 loop: CASSIGSGGIQETQYF. The CDR3 nucleotides read TGTGCCAGTAGTATTGGTAGCGGGGGGATCCAAGAGACCCAGTACTTC.

V usage is TRBV5-1 and J usage is TRBJ2-5; 9 bases line up with TRBD2. There are 16 residues in the CDR3. The trim removed 0 bases at V and 4 bases at J, leaving 7 bases unmatched. Germline V CDR1 and CDR2: SGHRS, YFSETQ. The CDR3 region is CASSLASSGIGETQYF. The CDR3 DNA reads as TGCGCCAGCAGCTTGGCATCTAGCGGGATAGGAGAGACCCAGTACTTC. Complete variable domain (other parts from reference TRBV5-1 and TRBJ2-5): KAGVTQTPRYLIKTRGQQVTLSCSPISGHRSVSWYQQTPGQGLQFLFEYFSETQRNKGNFPGRFSGRQFSNSRSEMNVSTLELGDSALYLCASSLASSGIGETQYFGPGTRLLVL.

The CDR3 nucleotides read TGTGCCAGCAGTTCCCCTAGCGGGGGGGCCCTAGAGACCCAGTACTTC. This gives the protein CASSSPSGGALETQYF. The chain links TRBV7-2 to TRBJ2-5; TRBD2 matches 12 bases. V lost 6 bases, J lost 4 bases, and 9 bases stayed unmatched. CDR1 is SGHTA and CDR2 is FQGNSA in the germline V gene. The CDR3 consists of 16 residues.

The table lists this clone with a few counts. The J gene is TRBJ1-6, the V gene TRBV5-1; 7 bases line up with TRBD1. The CDR3 totals 14 residues. V lost 6 bases and J lost 7; bases outside the gene matches: 7. Germline CDR1 is SGHRS and CDR2 is YFSETQ. CDR3 region: CASKLEGANSPLHF. CDR3 coding DNA: TGCGCCAGCAAGTTAGAGGGGGCGAATTCACCCCTCCACTTT.

V and J are TRBV5-1 and TRBJ2-6; a possible D gene is TRBD2 (5 bases). Germline assignment: CDR1 SGHRS and CDR2 YFSETQ. Trimming cost V 2 bases and J 0 bases, with 9 bases left between them. This CDR3 has 16 residues. The CDR3 spells CASSLGSRSGANVLTF. In DNA form, the CDR3 reads TGCGCCAGCAGCTTAGGGAGCCGCTCTGGGGCCAACGTCCTGACTTTC.

This clone was observed a single time. One end of the junction does not line up with germline, which may come from a read error. V and J are TRBV20-1 and TRBJ2-5, with 10 bases that match TRBD1. The CDR3 extends over 15 amino acids. Germline CDR1 DFQATT, CDR2 SNEGSKA (reference sequence). The CDR3 reads CSASSSGTGVGVWDF. CDR3 sequence (DNA): TGCAGTGCTAGTTCGTCCGGGACAGGGGTGGGGGTATGGGACTTC.

The genes are TRBV5-1 and TRBJ2-1, with 14 bases aligning to TRBD2. The trim removed 4 bases at V and 8 bases at J, leaving 8 bases unmatched. Germline CDR1 SGHRS, CDR2 YFSETQ. The CDR3 contains 16 residues. CDR3 amino acids: CASSEAGTSGSDEQFF. The CDR3 DNA follows: TGCGCCAGCAGCGAAGCCGGGACTAGCGGGAGTGATGAGCAGTTCTTC. Full variable domain (rest looked up from reference TRBV5-1 and TRBJ2-1): KAGVTQTPRYLIKTRGQQVTLSCSPISGHRSVSWYQQTPGQGLQFLFEYFSETQRNKGNFPGRFSGRQFSNSRSEMNVSTLELGDSALYLCASSEAGTSGSDEQFFGPGTRLTVL.

V usage is TRBV6-5 and J usage is TRBJ2-3; 7 positions match TRBD1. The germline V gene has CDR1 MNHEY and CDR2 SVGAGI. J lost 3 bases, V lost 4 bases, and 7 bases had no gene match. CDR3 length equals 15 residues. The CDR3 bases are TGTGCCAGCAGTTTCCAGGGGGTTGGGACAGATACGCAGTATTTT. As protein: CASSFQGVGTDTQYF.

The genes are TRBV19 and TRBJ2-7; D might be TRBD1 (6 bases). Between the trimmed V and J ends, which lost 6 bases and 2 bases, there was a span of 14 bases. The germline CDR1 and CDR2 sequences are LNHDA and SQIVND (reference sequence). This CDR3 is built from 14 residues. The CDR3 nucleotides are TGTGCCAGTAGCAACCAACAGGGCGCCTACGAGCAGTACTTC. This sequence encodes CASSNQQGAYEQYF.

The chain couples TRBV30 to TRBJ1-2; the match to TRBD1 covers 8 bases. The CDR3 loop spans 13 amino acids. J lost 8 bases, V lost 2 bases, and 7 bases had no gene match. CDR1 is GTSNPN and CDR2 is SVGIG in the germline V gene (reference sequence). The CDR3 DNA reads TGTGCCTGGAGTCAGGGGGCGCATGACGGCTACACCTTC. It is translated as CAWSQGAHDGYTF.

For the CDR3, the DNA is TGTGCCAGCAGCTTAGGGTCGGGAGATACGCAGTATTTT. It yields the protein CASSLGSGDTQYF. The chain employs TRBV7-2 and TRBJ2-3; D is undetermined. This CDR3 has 13 residues. Germline CDR1 and CDR2: SGHTA and FQGNSA. Trimming removed 1 base from V and 5 bases from J, with 7 bases in between.

This clone counts as medium-sized (0.01 to 0.1%). The rearrangement uses TRBV28 and TRBJ1-2, with D unclear. Trimming shortened V by 8 bases and J by 2 bases, and 12 bases separated the two germline ends. The CDR3 is 13 residues long. Germline values: CDR1 MDHEN, CDR2 SYDVKM. CDR3 amino acids: CASDEGGNYGYTF. The CDR3, as DNA: TGTGCCAGCGACGAGGGCGGAAACTATGGCTACACCTTC.

The J gene is TRBJ2-7, the V gene TRBV5-5, with 7 positions matching TRBD2. The CDR3 spans 13 residues. Losses at the gene ends were 4 bases for V and 8 bases for J; bases not matched to a gene: 9. Germline V lookup: CDR1 SGHKS, CDR2 YYEKEE (reference sequence). The CDR3 region is CASSRMGGSQQYF. The CDR3, as DNA: TGTGCCAGCAGCCGAATGGGAGGGAGCCAGCAGTACTTC.

The chain uses TRBV19 and TRBJ1-1; D ambiguous. The CDR3 sequence is 13 residues long. The germline V gene has CDR1 LNHDA and CDR2 SQIVND (reference sequence). The V end lost 2 bases, the J end lost 3 bases, and 7 bases lay between the germline ends. CDR3 in amino acids: CASSITTDTEAFF. CDR3 nucleotide sequence: TGTGCCAGTAGTATAACCACAGACACTGAAGCTTTCTTT.

Comments on this clone: A much bigger clone sits one base away, suggesting this may be a read error. This chain joins TRBV4-3 and TRBJ1-1, with 7 positions matching TRBD1. Unmatched junction bases numbered 3, after V lost 4 bases and J lost 1 base. Germline V gene sequence: CDR1 LGHNA, CDR2 YSLEER. The CDR3 length is 14 residues. The CDR3 region is CASSPEGANTEAFF. Here the CDR3 DNA reads TGCGCCAGCAGCCCCGAGGGGGCGAACACTGAAGCTTTCTTT.

Concerning this clone itself: The junction differs from germline at one of its ends, possibly a read error. This chain uses TRBV7-2 with TRBJ1-2, with TRBD1 identical over 7 bases. The germline CDR1 and CDR2 sequences are SGHTA and FQGNSA. This CDR3 has 15 amino acids. CDR3 DNA sequence: TGTGCCAGCAACTTACCAGGGGGAGAGAATTATGGCTACACCTTC. Its translation: CASNLPGGENYGYTF.

The V call is TRBV7-2, the J call TRBJ2-3; D unclear. Germline lookup yields CDR1 SGHTA and CDR2 FQGNSA. With 6 bases removed from V and 0 bases from J, the gap between germline ends came to 10 bases. CDR3 length: 14 amino acids. This CDR3 reads CASSLWRSTDTQYF. DNA for the CDR3: TGTGCCAGCAGTCTCTGGCGGAGCACAGATACGCAGTATTTT.

CDR3 sequence reads: CASRRQDANTGELFF. CDR3 DNA: TGTGCCAGCAGGCGACAAGACGCGAACACCGGGGAGCTGTTTTTT. V and J are TRBV25-1 and TRBJ2-2; D call uncertain. Germline V lookup: CDR1 MGHDK, CDR2 SYGVNS. This CDR3 comprises 15 residues. V was trimmed by 6 bases and J by 0 bases, leaving 11 bases between them.

The V gene is TRBV29-1, the J gene TRBJ2-3; 8 bases are shared with TRBD2. CDR3 length: 14 amino acids. Losses at the gene ends were 4 bases for V and 4 bases for J; bases not matched to a gene: 7. Per the germline V gene, CDR1 is SQVTM and CDR2 is ANQGSEA. CDR3 nucleotides: TGCAGCGTTGTAGGGTGGCGGGGGGCAGATACGCAGTATTTT. This codes for CSVVGWRGADTQYF.

The chain carries TRBV30 and TRBJ2-1; possibly TRBD2 for D (5 bases). The CDR3 length is 13 residues. Germline V lookup: CDR1 GTSNPN, CDR2 SVGIG (reference sequence). V dropped 0 bases and J dropped 9 bases, with 12 bases sitting between them. CDR3 loop: CAWSVEGEGEQFF. The CDR3 nucleotides read TGTGCCTGGAGTGTAGAGGGAGAAGGTGAGCAGTTCTTC.

A few counts support this clone. The chain is built from TRBV4-1 and TRBJ2-7, with a weak D call TRBD1 (6 bases). V lost 3 bases to trimming and J lost 6 bases, with 15 bases between them. Per germline, CDR1 MGHRA and CDR2 YSYEKL. The CDR3 runs 14 residues. CDR3 bases: TGCGCCAGCAGCCAGTGGGGGCAGGGGAGCGAGCAGTACTTC. Translation gives CASSQWGQGSEQYF.

Worth noting for this clone: One base away lies a much larger clone, so this may be a sequencing read error. J is TRBJ2-5 and V is TRBV11-2, with 10 positions matching TRBD2. V shed 2 bases, J shed 5 bases, and the junction held 8 bases outside the gene matches. The CDR3 has 16 amino acids. The germline V gene has CDR1 SGHAT and CDR2 FQNNGV. CDR3: CASSLRASGSSETQYF. CDR3 DNA sequence: TGTGCCAGCAGCTTAAGGGCTAGCGGGAGTTCGGAGACCCAGTACTTC.